This T cell receptor beta chain appears in the sequencing data of a study of T-cell reconstitution after alpha-beta-depleted transplantation in children. Study-level results: One year after transplant, T-cell counts and diversity came mostly from newly produced T cells. Surviving recipient T cells and thymic progenitors underlay high day-60 TCRbeta diversity in some patients.

About this clonotype: What it binds is unknown.

Germline CDR1 reads MNHNY; CDR2 reads SVGAGI (reference sequence). V lost 4 bases, J lost 4 bases, and 8 bases lay in between. There are 13 residues in the CDR3. During its preparation, the TCRbeta library received unique molecular identifiers. TCRdb ran MiXCR on the PCR reads and lists one entry per CDR3 protein. This sample yields fewer than 700,000 distinct CDR3 sequences, of which 13% are seen a single time; over 2% belongs to the top ten. The gene calls are TRBV6-6 and TRBJ1-5; D is undetermined. Source: PBMCs, mostly from graft donor cells, taken 360 days after TCRalphabeta/CD19-depleted stem cell transplant. The clonotype comes from a male patient younger than 18 who had a stem cell transplant for acute myeloid leukemia, so the T cells may come from the graft donor. The CDR3 DNA reads as TGTGCCAGCAGTTCAGCATTGAATCAGCCCCAGCATTTT. Its protein product is CASSSALNQPQHF.